One sample yielded the 2 T cell receptor beta chains listed below, sequenced in a study of T cell repertoires in cytomegalovirus infection. These receptors lack a known antigen. One entry per CDR3 protein results from TCRdb running MiXCR on the reads. The repertoire holds 650,000 to 900,000 distinct CDR3 sequences, over 25% seen once, with about an eighth in the top ten. This material consisted of cultured CD8+ T cells from PBMCs, taken from culture after CMV antigen stimulation. These receptor sequences come from a human donor in good health (CMV status not recorded). Some clones in this sample may be carry-over from other donors' samples.

This clonotype turned up a few times. This chain joins TRBV20-1 and TRBJ2-1, with TRBD1 matching 12 bases. This CDR3 has 15 residues. Germline assignment: CDR1 DFQATT and CDR2 SNEGSKA (reference sequence). Germline trimming cut 0 bases from V and 13 bases from J; bases unmatched to any gene: 10. In DNA form, the CDR3 reads TGCAGTGCTAGAGATCTCAAGGGACAGGGGGCGCGACAGTTCTTC. Translated: CSARDLKGQGARQFF.

V and J are TRBV19 and TRBJ1-1, with D uncertain. V was pared by 6 bases and J by 7 bases, with 12 bases between. Germline lookup yields CDR1 LNHDA and CDR2 SQIVND (reference sequence). The CDR3 runs to 12 residues. The CDR3 DNA reads as TGTGCCAGTAGGATCGAGACGGGTGAAGCTTTCTTT. It encodes CASRIETGEAFF.